These 32 T cell receptor beta chains originate from one sample sequenced in a study of blood T cell repertoires in COVID-19. The assay was immunoSEQ multiplex PCR, and TCRdb's table has in-frame clones only and misses some. The repertoire holds almost 70,000 clones, with roughly 87% as singletons. Sequencing input: peripheral blood. The source of these receptors is a woman aged 45-65 years with active COVID-19.

The V and J genes are TRBV19 and TRBJ2-1, with D perhaps TRBD2 (5 bases). Germline CDR1 is LNHDA and CDR2 is SQIVND (reference sequence). The germline V and J ends were trimmed by 7 bases and 10 bases, with 20 bases remaining between them. The CDR3 runs 14 residues. This CDR3 is CASIPGNWMGEQFF. CDR3 DNA sequence: TGTGCCAGTATCCCCGGGAACTGGATGGGGGAGCAGTTCTTC.

The chain employs TRBV7-9 and TRBJ2-7; tentatively, D is TRBD2 (5 bases). Looked up from germline, CDR1 is SEHNR and CDR2 is FQNEAQ (reference sequence). V shed 8 bases and J shed 2 bases, with 16 bases lying between them. CDR3 length equals 14 residues. As DNA, the CDR3 is TGTGCCAGCGCCACTCTCGGGGATCCCTACGAGCAGTACTTC. Translating it yields CASATLGDPYEQYF.

The CDR3 region is CASSFVRGGSYEQYF. The CDR3 DNA follows: TGTGCCAGCAGTTTCGTCCGCGGGGGGTCCTACGAGCAGTACTTC. The rearrangement links TRBV28 to TRBJ2-7, with TRBD2 matching over 8 bases. In germline, CDR1 is MDHEN, CDR2 SYDVKM. After removal of 3 bases from V and 1 base from J, the junction contained 5 bases not matched to a gene. The CDR3 contains 15 residues.

The rearrangement joins TRBV4-2 to TRBJ2-1; D unclear. V was trimmed by 2 bases and J by 3 bases, leaving 14 bases between them. The CDR3 contains 16 residues. Germline V gene data show CDR1 as LGHNA and CDR2 as YNFKEQ. In DNA, the CDR3 is TGTGCCAGCAGCCAAACTTCCTCCTCTAGCTACAATGAGCAGTTCTTC. It encodes CASSQTSSSSYNEQFF.

The chain links TRBV28 to TRBJ2-1; 9 bases align to TRBD1. V was pared by 9 bases and J by 8 bases, with 5 bases of the junction left unmatched. There are 12 residues in the CDR3. From germline, CDR1 is MDHEN and CDR2 SYDVKM. The CDR3, as DNA: TGTGCCAGTGGGGACAGGGTCCATGAGCAGTTCTTC. Amino acids: CASGDRVHEQFF.

This clone was observed a single time. The CDR3 nucleotides are TGTGCCAGCAGTGTTAGACAGTCGATTAACTATGGCTACACCTTC. Amino acids: CASSVRQSINYGYTF. The J gene is TRBJ1-2, the V gene TRBV2, with D possibly matching TRBD1 (5 bases). Germline CDR1 SNHLY, CDR2 FYNNEI. Trimming removed 4 bases from V and 1 base from J, with 13 bases in between. The CDR3 is 15 residues long.

Here the CDR3 reads CASSSQASYEQYF. Here the CDR3 DNA reads TGTGCCAGCAGCTCCCAGGCGTCCTACGAGCAGTACTTC. The chain employs TRBV4-2 and TRBJ2-7; D not certain. This CDR3 contains 13 residues. Between the trimmed V and J ends, which lost 5 bases and 1 base, there was a span of 9 bases. CDR1 is LGHNA and CDR2 is YNFKEQ in the germline V gene.

The V and J genes are TRBV6-1 and TRBJ1-1; 8 bases match TRBD1. This CDR3 is 14 amino acids long. CDR1 and CDR2 (germline): MNHNS, SASEGT. The V gene end was trimmed by 0 bases and the J gene end by 5 bases; junction bases not matched to a gene: 2. This CDR3 reads CASSEAQGATEAFF. CDR3 in DNA: TGTGCCAGCAGTGAAGCGCAGGGGGCAACTGAAGCTTTCTTT.

Comments on this clone: The sample holds other DNA sequences that translate to the same CDR3. V is TRBV29-1 and J is TRBJ1-5; D not resolved. V was pared by 4 bases and J by 2 bases, with 6 bases between. This CDR3 has 12 amino acids. Germline V CDR1 and CDR2: SQVTM, ANQGSEA. The CDR3 region is CSVGSGNQPQHF. CDR3 DNA sequence: TGCAGCGTTGGGTCAGGCAATCAGCCCCAGCATTTT.

The rearrangement joins TRBV11-2 to TRBJ2-7; the match to TRBD1 covers 7 bases. Germline-derived CDR1 and CDR2 are SGHAT and FQNNGV. The V and J ends lost 1 base and 6 bases, in that order; junction bases with no gene match: 9. The CDR3 is 15 amino acids. The CDR3 DNA sequence: TGTGCCAGCAGCTTAGGTCACGGCAGGGGGAGCGAGCAGTACTTC. Translated, it gives CASSLGHGRGSEQYF. The full variable domain, in which reference TRBV11-2 and TRBJ2-7 provide the parts outside the CDR3, is EAGVAQSPRYKIIEKRQSVAFWCNPISGHATLYWYQQILGQGPKLLIQFQNNGVVDDSQLPKDRFSAERLKGVDSTLKIQPAKLEDSAVYLCASSLGHGRGSEQYFGPGTRLTVT.

The chain joins TRBV29-1 to TRBJ1-5; D might be TRBD1 (5 bases). This CDR3 has 14 amino acids. Deletions cut 7 bases from V and 0 bases from J, with 13 bases between. CDR1 SQVTM and CDR2 ANQGSEA come from the germline V gene. CDR3 in amino acids: CSALGGGSNQPQHF. The CDR3 DNA reads TGCAGCGCCTTGGGGGGGGGTAGCAATCAGCCCCAGCATTTT.

This chain joins TRBV7-6 and TRBJ2-1; 12 bases fit TRBD1. The germline V gene encodes CDR1 SGHVS and CDR2 FNYEAQ. V dropped 5 bases and J dropped 6; count of bases not matched to a gene: 8. CDR3 length equals 16 residues. CDR3 in amino acids: CASSPAGTGGFNEQFF. As DNA, the CDR3 is TGTGCCAGCAGCCCGGCTGGGACAGGGGGCTTCAATGAGCAGTTCTTC.

The chain combines TRBV19 with TRBJ1-2; D is perhaps TRBD1 (6 bases). The CDR3 loop spans 13 amino acids. Germline V gene sequence: CDR1 LNHDA, CDR2 SQIVND (reference sequence). V dropped 6 bases and J dropped 8 bases, with 16 bases sitting between them. This CDR3 is CASRDLGTSGYTF. CDR3 coding DNA: TGTGCCAGTAGGGACTTAGGGACAAGCGGCTACACCTTC.

V usage is TRBV21-1 and J usage is TRBJ2-7; TRBD2, as called in the table, went unchecked against the DNA. TRBV21-1 is classified as a pseudogene. This CDR3 spans 11 amino acids. The CDR3 DNA sequence: TGTGCCAGCAGCCTCTCCTACGAGCAGTACTTC. As protein: CASSLSYEQYF.

For the CDR3, the DNA is TGTGCCATCAGTGAGTCCGGGGTCTCAACTAATGAAAAACTGTTTTTT. Encoded protein: CAISESGVSTNEKLFF. The V gene is TRBV10-3, the J gene TRBJ1-4, with unresolved D. This CDR3 is built from 16 residues. Germline assignment: CDR1 ENHRY and CDR2 SYGVKD. V was shortened by 0 bases and J by 0 bases, with 8 bases between the two germline ends.

J is TRBJ2-1 and V is TRBV6-1; a possible D gene is TRBD1 (7 bases). Germline loops: CDR1 MNHNS, CDR2 SASEGT. Trimming removed 2 bases from V and 0 bases from J, with 11 bases in between. The CDR3 is made up of 16 amino acids. CDR3 sequence (DNA): TGTGCCAGCAGTGAACTCCAGGGGGGCTCCTACAATGAGCAGTTCTTC. Protein sequence: CASSELQGGSYNEQFF.

The CDR3 reads CASSTSGRPYEQYF. CDR3 DNA: TGTGCCAGCAGCACTAGCGGGAGACCCTACGAGCAGTACTTC. The chain carries TRBV11-3 and TRBJ2-7; 11 bases match TRBD2. Germline V gives CDR1 SGHNT, CDR2 YENEEA. There are 14 residues in the CDR3. Trimming cost V 5 bases and J 2 bases; bases outside gene matches: 2.

This rearrangement joins TRBV28 to TRBJ1-5; TRBD1 matches at 7 bases. The germline CDR1 and CDR2 sequences are MDHEN and SYDVKM. The ends lost 5 bases at V and 2 bases at J; junction bases unmatched: 6. The CDR3 spans 15 residues. DNA of the CDR3: TGTGCCAGCAGTAGACAGGGTATGGGCAATCAGCCCCAGCATTTT. The encoded protein is CASSRQGMGNQPQHF. Variable domain in full (rest from reference TRBV28 and TRBJ1-5): DVKVTQSSRYLVKRTGEKVFLECVQDMDHENMFWYRQDPGLGLRLIYFSYDVKMKEKGDIPEGYSVSREKKERFSLILESASTNQTSMYLCASSRQGMGNQPQHFGDGTRLSIL.

The chain links TRBV24-1 to TRBJ1-5; the match to TRBD1 covers 7 bases. J was trimmed by 2 bases and V by 4 bases; bases with no gene match: 4. Per the germline V gene, CDR1 is KGHDR and CDR2 is SFDVKD. There are 15 residues in the CDR3. The CDR3 DNA sequence: TGTGCCACCAGTGACCCCGACAGGGGCAATCAGCCCCAGCATTTT. It codes for CATSDPDRGNQPQHF.

The genes are TRBV19 and TRBJ2-2; 7 bases line up with TRBD1. This CDR3 contains 14 residues. The germline gives CDR1 LNHDA, CDR2 SQIVND (reference sequence). V was pared by 7 bases and J by 6 bases, with 8 bases of the junction left unmatched. CDR3 bases: TGTGCCAGTACCGTCACAGGGGTCGCCGGGGAGCTGTTTTTT. Protein product: CASTVTGVAGELFF. Using reference TRBV19 and TRBJ2-2 for the parts outside the CDR3, the full variable domain is DGGITQSPKYLFRKEGQNVTLSCEQNLNHDAMYWYRQDPGQGLRLIYYSQIVNDFQKGDIAEGYSVSREKKESFPLTVTSAQKNPTAFYLCASTVTGVAGELFFGEGSRLTVL.

This clone appeared a single time. CDR3 sequence: CASSDTNNLAGFYNEQFF. The CDR3 DNA is TGCGCCAGCAGTGACACCAATAATCTAGCGGGTTTCTACAATGAGCAGTTCTTC. The chain is built from TRBV10-2 and TRBJ2-1; 8 bases line up with TRBD2. The CDR3 spans 18 residues. CDR1 WSHSY and CDR2 SAAADI come from the germline V gene. V lost 3 bases to trimming and J lost 3 bases; unmatched junction nucleotides: 13.

The chain links TRBV5-1 to TRBJ2-3, with TRBD2 as a possible D gene (5 bases). The CDR3 spans 17 residues. V was trimmed by 5 bases and J by 6 bases, leaving 25 bases between them. Germline assignment: CDR1 SGHRS and CDR2 YFSETQ. The DNA of the CDR3 is TGCGCCAGCAGGGAATCCGGGAATCCCTCCAATCATGATACGCAGTATTTT. It translates to CASRESGNPSNHDTQYF.

The chain couples TRBV7-8 to TRBJ1-5, with D hard to call. This CDR3 comprises 18 residues. Trimming took 2 bases from V and 1 from J, leaving 18 bases between them. Germline assignment: CDR1 SGHVS and CDR2 FQNEAQ. In DNA form, the CDR3 reads TGTGCCAGCAGCTTAAATTTCTTTGTAGCAGACAGCAATCAGCCCCAGCATTTT. This encodes CASSLNFFVADSNQPQHF.

The V gene is TRBV10-3, the J gene TRBJ2-7; 9 bases agree with TRBD1. V was pared by 4 bases and J by 3 bases, with 7 bases of the junction left unmatched. The germline V gene has CDR1 ENHRY and CDR2 SYGVKD. The CDR3 length is 15 residues. For the CDR3, the DNA is TGTGCCATCAGTGGACAGGGGGGTCGGTACTACGAGCAGTACTTC. Translating it yields CAISGQGGRYYEQYF.

The gene calls are TRBV5-1 and TRBJ2-5, with TRBD1 matching over 9 bases. Germline V lookup: CDR1 SGHRS, CDR2 YFSETQ. V lost 4 bases and J lost 1; bases outside the gene matches: 2. This CDR3 spans 14 amino acids. CDR3: CASSADRGQETQYF. CDR3 sequence (DNA): TGCGCCAGCAGCGCGGACAGGGGCCAAGAGACCCAGTACTTC. Combining the CDR3 with reference TRBV5-1 and TRBJ2-5 gives the whole variable domain KAGVTQTPRYLIKTRGQQVTLSCSPISGHRSVSWYQQTPGQGLQFLFEYFSETQRNKGNFPGRFSGRQFSNSRSEMNVSTLELGDSALYLCASSADRGQETQYFGPGTRLLVL.

The chain employs TRBV5-5 and TRBJ2-7, with TRBD1 as a possible D gene (6 bases). Trimming left V 0 bases short and J 2 bases short, with 12 bases between. Germline V CDR1 and CDR2: SGHKS, YYEKEE (reference sequence). This CDR3 region has 15 residues. DNA of the CDR3: TGTGCCAGCAGCTTGGGGGCAGGGGATACCTACGAGCAGTACTTC. The encoded protein is CASSLGAGDTYEQYF.

The chain links TRBV4-2 to TRBJ2-1; no reliable D call. Germline CDR1 reads LGHNA; CDR2 reads YNFKEQ. The CDR3 sequence is 15 residues long. V was trimmed by 3 bases and J by 1 base, leaving 10 bases between them. CDR3 bases: TGTGCCAGCAGCCAGGAAGACTCTTCCTACAATGAGCAGTTCTTC. Translating gives CASSQEDSSYNEQFF.

In its sample, this clone was seen a few times. The chain recombines TRBV28 with TRBJ1-1; a possible D gene is TRBD1 (6 bases). The ends were cut back, 4 bases at V and 7 bases at J, with 7 bases in the middle. Germline V gene data show CDR1 as MDHEN and CDR2 as SYDVKM. This CDR3 spans 11 amino acids. The CDR3 DNA follows: TGTGCCAGCAGTTCCAGGGGTGAAGCTTTCTTT. It yields the protein CASSSRGEAFF.

This chain uses TRBV19 with TRBJ1-1; 8 bases line up with TRBD1. Trimming took 3 bases from V and 5 from J; bases not matched to a gene: 5. The CDR3 is made up of 14 amino acids. Germline CDR1 is LNHDA and CDR2 is SQIVND (reference sequence). The CDR3 DNA reads TGTGCCAGTAGTATCGGACAGGGTGGGACTGAAGCTTTCTTT. It codes for CASSIGQGGTEAFF.

The chain links TRBV30 to TRBJ1-2; D is unclear. The CDR3 has 11 residues. Germline V CDR1 and CDR2: GTSNPN, SVGIG (reference sequence). Trimming stripped 4 bases from V and 7 bases from J, with 10 bases between. The CDR3 nucleotides are TGTGCCTGGATGGCGGGTCCTGGCTACACCTTC. Residues: CAWMAGPGYTF.

The chain employs TRBV7-9 and TRBJ2-2; 9 bases match TRBD1. The V gene's germline CDR1 is SEHNR and CDR2 FQNEAQ (reference sequence). This CDR3 comprises 13 residues. V was clipped by 3 bases and J by 15 bases; unmatched bases: 8. The DNA for the CDR3 is TGTGCCAGCAGCTTGACCCGGGACAGGGACTTGTTTTTT. Encoded protein: CASSLTRDRDLFF.

This CDR3 is CASSPGGAGEQFF. CDR3 bases: TGTGCCAGCTCACCAGGCGGCGCGGGTGAGCAGTTCTTC. The chain has TRBV18 and TRBJ2-1; perhaps TRBD2 as D (5 bases). This CDR3 has 13 amino acids. Looked up from germline, CDR1 is KGHSH and CDR2 is LQKENI. V was pared by 2 bases and J by 9 bases, with 11 bases between.